This T cell receptor beta chain emerged from a study of T-cell memory formation after mild COVID-19 (dated by TCRdb to about 2021). For the study in its entirety: TCR sequence clusters from the two donors were largely donor specific. Two young, previously healthy adult volunteers made up the cohort, one male and one female. T-cell clones expanding and contracting after mild COVID-19 in a couple of donors were tracked by longitudinal TCRalpha and TCRbeta repertoire sequencing.

PBMCs were isolated by Ficoll-Paque density gradient centrifugation. The CDR3 spans 11 residues, from the cysteine through the phenylalanine. Solely the CDR3 DNA is kept, with 33 bases framed from the first base. V sheds 9 bases and J sheds 0 bases, leaving 4 bases between their ends. The CDR1 and CDR2 encoded by the germline V gene are MDHEN and SYDVKM. Study-level results and caveats: Contracting CD4+ clones were located mainly in the CM and EM memory subsets, whereas CD8+ clones were found to be enriched in EMRA. Clones that contracted from day 15 to 85 showed balanced CD4/CD8 phenotypes, whereas a second wave of clones that expanded from day 15 to 37 leaned towards CD4+. Whether the second-wave clones peaking on day 37 were SARS-CoV-2 specific was not confirmed. Some responding clones were found in pre-infection memory, which suggests that pre-existing cross-reactive memory T cells took part in the SARS-CoV-2 response. Only a couple of mild cases were covered in the study, and larger cohorts including severe cases with pre-infection samples were considered necessary.

Notes on this clonotype: Its cognate antigen has yet to be identified. The sample holds no much larger clone one base away, and base qualities are not on file.

This sample was sequenced with an Illumina NovaSeq 6000. TCRalpha and TCRbeta cDNA libraries were constructed by 5'RACE with constant-segment primers, with sample barcodes and unique molecular identifiers being introduced. RNA was extracted from every sample with Trizol reagent. Library amplification was performed in two PCR steps, and a second sample barcode and Illumina TruSeq adapters were introduced in the second step. Libraries were sequenced on an Illumina NovaSeq with 2 x 150 bp paired-end reads. In the source study's methods: Reads were demultiplexed and collapsed into UMI-guided consensus sequences with migec v1.2.7. Using mixcr v2.1.11, the UMI consensuses were aligned to TRA and TRB V and J templates and assembled into clonotypes. A clonotype was counted as expanded or contracted only if both edgeR and NoisET called the change significant, with noise models trained on biological replicates. For edgeR calls, the cutoffs were a false discovery rate-adjusted p below 0.01 and a log2 fold-change threshold of 1. PCA with hierarchical clustering of max-normalized trajectories of the 1000 most abundant clonotypes was used as exploratory dynamics analysis. Separately sequenced CD4+ and CD8+ repertoires were used to assign the CD4 or CD8 phenotype of responding clones. The public reads were reanalyzed by TCRdb: fastp trimming at Q25, MiXCR alignment, in-frame beta chains only. Rows matching on CDR3 protein sequence are summarized as one entry with the most common DNA and genes. It is TCRdb's table, rather than the study itself, that gives the V and J calls and clone size. Within this sample are approximately 60,000 distinct CDR3 sequences, with about a tenth of them counted one time only. Around 1.1% of the sample is taken by the ten largest.

The receptor chain draws on TRBV28 and TRBJ2-3, with the D gene too uncertain to name. The receptor was isolated from a man aged 18 to 35 who had mild COVID-19 (a few samples of this study predate the infection). The sample titles of this study are shuffled in the database, so cell type and time point are left out; the donor was told from shared clones. The source material was PBMCs or a T cell subset sorted from them (not recorded which). The CDR3 protein sequence reads: CASASTDTQYF. In nucleotide form, the sequence is TGTGCCAGTGCTAGCACAGATACGCAGTATTTT.